Listed here are 20 T cell receptor beta chains from one sample, sequenced in a study of blood T cell repertoires in COVID-19. Here immunoSEQ multiplex PCR was the method, and the copy in TCRdb shows in-frame clones only, minus some. In the table there are some 100,000 clones, roughly 89% of which are singletons. Sequencing was performed on peripheral blood. The receptors were gathered from a woman over 75 with active COVID-19.

CDR3 in DNA: TGTGCCAGCAGCTTGGCCGGAGGGGAGACCCAGTACTTC. Protein: CASSLAGGETQYF. The V and J genes are TRBV5-4 and TRBJ2-5; a possible D gene is TRBD2 (6 bases). The V gene lost 0 bases and the J gene lost 5 bases, with 8 bases spanning the gap. The CDR3 extends over 13 amino acids. CDR1 is SGHNT and CDR2 is YYREEE in the germline V gene (reference sequence).

The rearrangement links TRBV9 to TRBJ2-5, with 13 bases aligning to TRBD2. There are 17 residues in the CDR3. V was clipped by 0 bases and J by 4 bases; unmatched bases: 6. The germline V gene encodes CDR1 SGDLS and CDR2 YYNGEE. The CDR3 DNA reads as TGTGCCAGCAGCGTAGGGGGACTAGCGGGACTTGGAGAGACCCAGTACTTC. It is translated as CASSVGGLAGLGETQYF.

The J gene is TRBJ2-1, the V gene TRBV3-1 (or the pseudogene TRBV3-2); no definite D call. CDR3 length equals 13 residues. CDR1 LGHDT and CDR2 YNNKEL come from the germline V gene (reference sequence). Trimming shortened V by 5 bases and J by 6 bases, and 11 bases separated the two germline ends. DNA for the CDR3: TGTGCCAGCAGCTTTGTTATGTTCAATGAGCAGTTCTTC. Translated: CASSFVMFNEQFF.

This chain uses TRBV30 with TRBJ1-4; the match to TRBD1 covers 9 bases. CDR3 length equals 14 residues. CDR1 is GTSNPN, CDR2 SVGIG, per germline (reference sequence). J lost 7 bases, V lost 1 base, and 4 bases had no gene match. In DNA form, the CDR3 reads TGTGCCTGGAGTGGGGGGACAGGGACTGAAAAACTGTTTTTT. It is translated as CAWSGGTGTEKLFF.

This chain links TRBV18 with TRBJ2-3; D not certain. The V and J ends lost 3 bases and 3 bases respectively, with 4 bases between them. This CDR3 contains 12 residues. The V gene's germline CDR1 is KGHSH and CDR2 LQKENI. CDR3 in amino acids: CASSPMTDTQYF. CDR3 nucleotide sequence: TGTGCCAGCTCACCCATGACAGATACGCAGTATTTT.

Notes on this clone: The sample has other DNA sequences that encode this CDR3 too. The CDR3 sequence is CSARDSYEQYF. The CDR3 DNA reads as TGCAGTGCTAGAGACAGCTACGAGCAGTACTTC. This chain links TRBV20-1 with TRBJ2-7; D remains unclear. The germline CDR1 and CDR2 sequences are DFQATT and SNEGSKA (reference sequence). V was trimmed by 0 bases and J by 3 bases, leaving 3 bases between them. The CDR3 covers 11 residues.

The rearrangement links TRBV5-1 to TRBJ2-3; 10 positions match TRBD1. CDR3 length equals 14 residues. Germline CDR1 SGHRS, CDR2 YFSETQ. Germline trimming cut 3 bases from V and 5 bases from J; bases unmatched to any gene: 3. DNA for the CDR3: TGCGCCAGCAGCTCCGGACAGGGGGAAGATACGCAGTATTTT. This gives the protein CASSSGQGEDTQYF.

The chain couples TRBV28 to TRBJ1-1, with 7 nucleotides matching TRBD1. The V gene end was trimmed by 7 bases and the J gene end by 1 base; junction bases not matched to a gene: 9. CDR3 length: 15 amino acids. The germline V gene encodes CDR1 MDHEN and CDR2 SYDVKM. The CDR3 reads CASTTGGTANTEAFF. The CDR3 DNA is TGTGCCAGCACCACGGGGGGGACAGCGAACACTGAAGCTTTCTTT.

The J gene is TRBJ1-1, the V gene TRBV5-6, with a possible D match to TRBD1 (5 bases). Germline CDR1 is SGHDT and CDR2 is YYEEEE. Trimming left V 1 base short and J 3 bases short, with 10 bases between. The CDR3 runs to 14 residues. The DNA for the CDR3 is TGTGCCAGCAGCTTGCCGGGGGGTTACACTGAAGCTTTCTTT. Translating it yields CASSLPGGYTEAFF.

This chain links TRBV6-5 with TRBJ2-1; no reliable D call. Deletions cut 2 bases from V and 5 bases from J, with 13 bases between. CDR3 length equals 15 residues. Germline-derived CDR1 and CDR2 are MNHEY and SVGAGI. The CDR3 sequence: CASSYRPAGHNEQFF. The CDR3 DNA reads TGTGCCAGCAGTTACCGGCCGGCTGGGCACAATGAGCAGTTCTTC.

The chain is built from TRBV28 and TRBJ2-6; TRBD2 agrees at 7 bases. This CDR3 contains 16 residues. Unmatched junction bases numbered 0, after V lost 0 bases and J lost 1 base. Germline V gives CDR1 MDHEN, CDR2 SYDVKM. For the CDR3, the DNA is TGTGCCAGCAGTTTATGGCGGGGGTCTGGGGCCAACGTCCTGACTTTC. It yields the protein CASSLWRGSGANVLTF.

The chain uses TRBV5-5 and TRBJ1-6; D is possibly TRBD1 (5 bases). Trimming removed 0 bases from V and 11 bases from J, with 12 bases in between. The CDR3 covers 14 residues. The germline gives CDR1 SGHKS, CDR2 YYEKEE (reference sequence). The CDR3 reads CASSLVQGEAPLHF. CDR3 DNA sequence: TGTGCCAGCAGCTTGGTCCAGGGTGAGGCACCCCTCCACTTT.

This clone was picked up one time. This rearrangement joins TRBV5-1 to TRBJ2-1; 10 bases match TRBD2. Per germline, CDR1 SGHRS and CDR2 YFSETQ. V shed 4 bases, J shed 3 bases, and the junction held 4 bases outside the gene matches. The length of the CDR3 is 15 residues. The CDR3 DNA reads as TGCGCCAGCAGCCCAAGCGGGGGGGACTACAATGAGCAGTTCTTC. Translation gives CASSPSGGDYNEQFF.

This chain connects TRBV7-2 to TRBJ2-5; 9 bases line up with TRBD1. Germline-derived CDR1 and CDR2 are SGHTA and FQGNSA. The CDR3 totals 13 residues. With V trimmed by 3 bases and J by 8 bases, 4 bases remained unmatched. For the CDR3, the DNA is TGTGCCAGCAGCTTCACGGGACAGGGAACCCAGTACTTC. Encoded protein: CASSFTGQGTQYF. Looking up the rest from reference TRBV7-2 and TRBJ2-5 gives the full variable domain: GAGVSQSPSNKVTEKGKDVELRCDPISGHTALYWYRQSLGQGLEFLIYFQGNSAPDKSGLPSDRFSAERTGGSVSTLTIQRTQQEDSAVYLCASSFTGQGTQYFGPGTRLLVL.

The V gene is TRBV4-2, the J gene TRBJ2-1, with 10 bases fitting TRBD2. Trimming took 4 bases from V and 10 from J; bases not matched to a gene: 10. CDR3 size: 15 residues. Germline loops: CDR1 LGHNA, CDR2 YNFKEQ. This CDR3 is CASSLTGTSDHEQFF. CDR3 bases: TGTGCCAGCAGCCTTACCGGGACTAGCGACCACGAGCAGTTCTTC.

The chain joins TRBV5-1 to TRBJ1-1, with TRBD1 matching 9 bases. The junction had 4 bases not matched to a gene; V was cut back by 5 bases and J by 8 bases. This CDR3 is 12 amino acids long. The germline CDR1 and CDR2 sequences are SGHRS and YFSETQ. In DNA form, the CDR3 reads TGCGCCAGCAGTCGGGACAGGGCCGAAGCTTTCTTT. Translating it yields CASSRDRAEAFF.

The chain uses TRBV5-1 and TRBJ2-2; 7 bases align to TRBD1. The CDR3 has 14 amino acids. In germline, CDR1 is SGHRS, CDR2 YFSETQ. V lost 4 bases to trimming and J lost 5 bases; unmatched junction nucleotides: 5. The CDR3 coding sequence is TGCGCCAGCAGCCCCGACAGGGTTACCGGGGAGCTGTTTTTT. Translation: CASSPDRVTGELFF.

The CDR3 spells CASSSRTGGFYEQYF. The CDR3 DNA reads as TGTGCCAGTAGTTCCAGGACAGGGGGCTTCTACGAGCAGTACTTC. The chain employs TRBV19 and TRBJ2-7; 11 bases fit TRBD1. Germline V CDR1 and CDR2: LNHDA, SQIVND (reference sequence). Trimming cost V 5 bases and J 3 bases; bases outside gene matches: 6. The CDR3 is made up of 15 amino acids.

The chain combines TRBV3-1 (or the pseudogene TRBV3-2) with TRBJ1-4; 7 bases line up with TRBD1. CDR1 is LGHDT and CDR2 is YNNKEL in the germline V gene (reference sequence). Unmatched junction bases numbered 11, after V lost 5 bases and J lost 8 bases. The CDR3 consists of 15 residues. CDR3 DNA sequence: TGTGCCAGCAGCAGAGGAGACAGGGTCATCGAAAAACTGTTTTTT. Its translation is CASSRGDRVIEKLFF.

This clone is a singleton in its sample. The chain recombines TRBV5-1 with TRBJ2-3, with 12 positions matching TRBD2. Germline CDR1 reads SGHRS; CDR2 reads YFSETQ. This CDR3 is 15 amino acids long. After removal of 4 bases from V and 4 bases from J, the junction contained 4 bases not matched to a gene. This CDR3 is CASSLTSGRADTQYF. In DNA form, the CDR3 reads TGCGCCAGCAGCCTGACTAGCGGGAGAGCAGATACGCAGTATTTT.